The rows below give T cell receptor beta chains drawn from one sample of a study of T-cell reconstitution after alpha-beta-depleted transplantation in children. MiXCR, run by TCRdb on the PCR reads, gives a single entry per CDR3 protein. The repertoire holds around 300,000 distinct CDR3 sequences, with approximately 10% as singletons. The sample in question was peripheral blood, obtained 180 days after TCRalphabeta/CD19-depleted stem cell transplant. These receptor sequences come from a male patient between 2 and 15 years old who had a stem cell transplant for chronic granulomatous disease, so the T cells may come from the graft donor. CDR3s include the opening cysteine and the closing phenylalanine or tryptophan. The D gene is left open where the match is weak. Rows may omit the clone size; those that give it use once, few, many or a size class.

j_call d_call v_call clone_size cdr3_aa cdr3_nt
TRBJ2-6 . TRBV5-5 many CASSNVGTGANVLTF TGTGCCAGCAGCAACGTAGGGACTGGGGCCAACGTCCTGACTTTC
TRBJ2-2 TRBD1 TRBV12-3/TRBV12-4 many CASSRTGSNTGELFF TGTGCCAGCAGTCGGACAGGATCAAACACCGGGGAGCTGTTTTTT
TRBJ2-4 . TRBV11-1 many CASSLPGHRSLGKNIQYF TGTGCCAGCAGCTTACCGGGGCATAGGTCCCTAGGCAAAAACATTCAGTACTTC
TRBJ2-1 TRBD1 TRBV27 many CASSLDRGAAQQFF TGTGCCAGCAGCCTAGACAGGGGGGCGGCCCAGCAGTTCTTC
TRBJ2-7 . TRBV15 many CATSRDFVAYEQYF TGTGCCACCAGCAGAGATTTTGTGGCCTACGAGCAGTACTTC
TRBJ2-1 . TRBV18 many CASSPPGAIEQFF TGTGCCAGCTCACCACCGGGGGCGATTGAGCAGTTCTTC
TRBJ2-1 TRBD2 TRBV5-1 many CASSFQRELYNEQFF TGCGCCAGCAGCTTTCAGCGGGAACTCTACAATGAGCAGTTCTTC
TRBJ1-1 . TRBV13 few CASTRRDTEAFF TGTGCCAGCACCCGGAGGGACACTGAAGCTTTCTTT
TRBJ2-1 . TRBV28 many CASSPSLDPYNEQFF TGTGCCAGCAGCCCCTCCCTGGATCCCTACAATGAGCAGTTCTTC
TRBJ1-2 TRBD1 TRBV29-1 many CSVYGTETNYGYTF TGCAGCGTCTACGGGACAGAGACTAACTATGGCTACACCTTC
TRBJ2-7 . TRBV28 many CASSFSGIYEQYF TGTGCCAGCAGTTTCTCGGGGATCTACGAGCAGTACTTC
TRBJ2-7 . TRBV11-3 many CASSRQDGSYEQYF TGTGCCAGCAGCCGACAGGACGGATCCTACGAGCAGTACTTC
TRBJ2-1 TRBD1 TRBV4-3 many CASSQDRDRGQFF TGCGCCAGCAGCCAAGATCGAGACAGGGGACAGTTCTTC
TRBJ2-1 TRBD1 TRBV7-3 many CASSPTGGYNEQFF TGTGCCAGCAGCCCGACAGGGGGCTACAATGAGCAGTTCTTC
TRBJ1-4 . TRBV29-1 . CSAIEGPGAGVTRANEKLFF TGCAGCGCGATTGAGGGGCCGGGTGCAGGGGTCACCAGGGCTAATGAAAAACTGTTTTTT
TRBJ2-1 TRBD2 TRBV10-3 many CAISSGGAYNEQFF TGTGCCATCAGTAGCGGGGGGGCTTACAATGAGCAGTTCTTC
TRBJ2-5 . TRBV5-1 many CASSRWRDTQETQYF TGCGCCAGCAGCCGTTGGAGGGACACCCAAGAGACCCAGTACTTC
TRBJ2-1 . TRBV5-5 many CASSLAGGSNEQFF TGTGCCAGCAGCTTGGCCGGTGGGAGCAATGAGCAGTTCTTC
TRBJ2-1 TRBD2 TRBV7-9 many CASSISGRVDEQFF TGTGCCAGCAGCATTAGCGGGAGGGTGGATGAGCAGTTCTTC
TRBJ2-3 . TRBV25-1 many CASSDPDTTDTQYF TGTGCCAGCAGTGATCCGGACACCACAGATACGCAGTATTTT
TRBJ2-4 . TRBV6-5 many CASSYSSSSPKDIQYF TGTGCCAGCAGTTACTCGAGTTCTAGCCCCAAGGACATTCAGTACTTC
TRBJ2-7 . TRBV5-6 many CASSPLGSTYEQYF TGTGCCAGCAGCCCCTTGGGAAGCACCTACGAGCAGTACTTC
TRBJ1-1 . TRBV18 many CASSPPRNTEAFF TGTGCCAGCTCACCACCGAGGAACACTGAAGCTTTCTTT
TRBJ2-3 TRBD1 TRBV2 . CAVPTGLSTDTQYF TGTGCCGTCCCGACAGGGCTCAGCACAGATACGCAGTATTTT
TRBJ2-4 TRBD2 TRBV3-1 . CACSQGLAGPRGGYIQYF TGTGCCTGCAGCCAAGGACTAGCGGGACCAAGGGGAGGTTACATTCAGTACTTC
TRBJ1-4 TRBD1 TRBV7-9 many CASSSRTGGNEKLFF TGTGCCAGCAGCTCCCGGACAGGGGGGAATGAAAAACTGTTTTTT
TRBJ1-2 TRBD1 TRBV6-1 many CASSTPGQGNYGYTF TGTGCCAGCAGTACGCCGGGACAGGGTAACTATGGCTACACCTTC
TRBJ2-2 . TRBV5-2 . CAINPGRTGPSRGGELFF TGTGCCATCAACCCCGGGCGCACAGGGCCTTCGCGTGGCGGGGAGCTGTTTTTT